This passage covers 27 T cell receptor beta chains from one sample sequenced in a study of blood T cells in healthy people across ages. Using a J-beta primer mix together with a sample-barcoded 5' primer, a second PCR was run for about 6 to 11 cycles. TCRdb re-analysed the 5' RACE reads in MiXCR, keeping a single row per CDR3 protein. The data hold about 2 million distinct CDR3 sequences, with approximately 50% observed a single time. The sample taken for sequencing was blood. These receptors were taken from a woman in her thirties or forties in good health.

This clonotype has ten or more counts. The V gene is TRBV29-1, the J gene TRBJ2-7, with TRBD1 matching 8 bases. CDR3 length: 16 amino acids. V shed 3 bases and J 1 base; nucleotides not matched to a gene: 11. Germline loops: CDR1 SQVTM, CDR2 ANQGSEA. The DNA of the CDR3 is TGCAGCGTTGAGGCCCCCCAGGGGGCCGAGTCCTACGAGCAGTACTTC. Translating gives CSVEAPQGAESYEQYF.

The chain employs TRBV7-2 and TRBJ2-3; 10 bases map to TRBD2. CDR1 is SGHTA, CDR2 FQGNSA, per germline. This CDR3 spans 19 amino acids. V lost 1 base, J lost 3 bases, and 13 bases stayed unmatched. The chain's CDR3 is CASSLGPGLAGVATDTQYF. The CDR3 DNA is TGTGCCAGCAGCTTAGGACCGGGCCTAGCGGGGGTGGCTACAGATACGCAGTATTTT.

This clonotype has more than one count but fewer than ten. This chain uses TRBV20-1 with TRBJ2-1; 13 nucleotides align to TRBD2. The CDR3 contains 18 residues. CDR1 and CDR2 (germline): DFQATT, SNEGSKA (reference sequence). V lost 5 bases and J lost 0; bases outside the gene matches: 10. This CDR3 is CSALRTSGGPHSYNEQFF. CDR3 DNA: TGCAGTGCTCTCCGGACTAGCGGGGGACCACACTCCTACAATGAGCAGTTCTTC.

This chain links TRBV20-1 with TRBJ1-5; D is ambiguous. Germline CDR1 and CDR2: DFQATT and SNEGSKA (reference sequence). V was pared by 5 bases and J by 4 bases, with 12 bases between. This CDR3 is built from 13 residues. In DNA form, the CDR3 reads TGCAGTGCTCGTAAGGGAGGGAATCAGCCCCAGCATTTT. Amino acids: CSARKGGNQPQHF.

V is TRBV7-2 and J is TRBJ1-2, with a possible D match to TRBD1 (5 bases). CDR1 is SGHTA, CDR2 FQGNSA, per germline. This CDR3 is 16 amino acids long. The V end was cut by 5 bases, the J end by 1 base, with 17 bases between. The CDR3 here is CASSKYGTTDNYGYTF. The CDR3 coding sequence is TGTGCCAGCAGCAAATACGGGACGACTGATAACTATGGCTACACCTTC.

The CDR3 protein is CASSQEDGFIGQGTDTQYF. The CDR3 nucleotides are TGTGCCAGCAGCCAAGAAGATGGTTTCATAGGACAGGGCACAGATACGCAGTATTTT. V usage is TRBV4-2 and J usage is TRBJ2-3; 7 positions agree with TRBD1. CDR3 size: 19 residues. V shed 0 bases, J shed 1 base, and the junction held 13 bases outside the gene matches. Germline CDR1 reads LGHNA; CDR2 reads YNFKEQ.

This chain joins TRBV12-3 or TRBV12-4 and TRBJ1-6; the match to TRBD1 covers 10 bases. The CDR3 has 15 amino acids. V shed 4 bases, J shed 10 bases, and the junction held 7 bases outside the gene matches. The CDR3 sequence: CASSSRDRGKSPLHF. For the CDR3, the DNA is TGTGCCAGCAGTTCGCGGGACAGGGGAAAATCACCCCTCCACTTT.

The J gene is TRBJ2-1, the V gene TRBV5-1; tentatively, D is TRBD2 (5 bases). CDR3 size: 15 residues. CDR1 and CDR2 from the germline V gene are SGHRS and YFSETQ. V was clipped by 2 bases and J by 4 bases, with 13 bases between them. The CDR3 DNA sequence: TGCGCCAGCAGCTTCGGACTGGGGAAATACAATGAGCAGTTCTTC. Protein sequence: CASSFGLGKYNEQFF.

The chain joins TRBV20-1 to TRBJ2-3; D gene uncertain. Germline V gene lookup returns CDR1 DFQATT and CDR2 SNEGSKA (reference sequence). The CDR3 runs to 13 residues. V shed 1 base and J shed 2 bases, with 7 bases lying between them. CDR3 protein: CSARAVTTDTQYF. CDR3 nucleotide sequence: TGCAGTGCTAGAGCCGTTACCACAGATACGCAGTATTTT.

In the case of this clonotype: The junction departs from the called germline gene at one end, perhaps through a read error. The J gene is TRBJ2-5, the V gene TRBV5-5; D is uncertain. The CDR3 contains 13 residues. Germline-derived CDR1 and CDR2 are SGHKS and YYEKEE (reference sequence). CDR3 sequence reads: CASSLMETVEQYF. Written as DNA, the CDR3 is TGTGCCAGTAGCTTGATGGAGACGGTTGAGCAGTACTTC.

This clonotype was recorded at least ten times. CDR3 amino acids: CASSSTGVSTDTQYF. CDR3 coding DNA: TGTGCCAGCAGCTCGACAGGGGTCAGCACAGATACGCAGTATTTT. This chain uses TRBV7-2 with TRBJ2-3; 8 bases match TRBD1. CDR1 and CDR2 (germline): SGHTA, FQGNSA. The CDR3 is 15 residues long. With V trimmed by 4 bases and J by 0 bases, 3 bases remained unmatched. Full variable domain (rest looked up from reference TRBV7-2 and TRBJ2-3): GAGVSQSPSNKVTEKGKDVELRCDPISGHTALYWYRQSLGQGLEFLIYFQGNSAPDKSGLPSDRFSAERTGGSVSTLTIQRTQQEDSAVYLCASSSTGVSTDTQYFGPGTRLTVL.

The chain couples TRBV6-2 or TRBV6-3 to TRBJ2-3; the match to TRBD2 covers 8 bases. Germline CDR1 and CDR2: MNHEY and SVGEGT. This CDR3 has 15 residues. The ends lost 4 bases at V and 3 bases at J; junction bases unmatched: 6. The CDR3 region has the DNA TGTGCCAGCAGTTGGGCCGGGACTAGAACAGATACGCAGTATTTT. This sequence encodes CASSWAGTRTDTQYF.

This clonotype has only a few counts. This chain joins TRBV12-3 or TRBV12-4 and TRBJ2-4, with 11 bases identical to TRBD1. This CDR3 is 12 amino acids long. V gave up 6 bases and J gave up 15 bases; unmatched junction bases: 7. The CDR3, as DNA: TGTGCCAGCAGCCAGGACAGGGGGCTTTCGTACTTC. Amino acid sequence: CASSQDRGLSYF.

A few counts support this clonotype. The chain is built from TRBV7-9 and TRBJ1-2; tentative D call: TRBD1 (5 bases). The V end was cut by 5 bases, the J end by 2 bases, with 18 bases between. The length of the CDR3 is 16 residues. Germline V gene sequence: CDR1 SEHNR, CDR2 FQNEAQ (reference sequence). The CDR3 coding sequence is TGTGCCAGCAGCCTTCCTCAACCGGGGCGAAACTATGGCTACACCTTC. Its protein is CASSLPQPGRNYGYTF.

The chain joins TRBV2 to TRBJ1-1; D is perhaps TRBD1 (5 bases). CDR1 SNHLY and CDR2 FYNNEI come from the germline V gene. Deletions cut 7 bases from V and 9 bases from J, with 12 bases between. This CDR3 contains 11 residues. The CDR3 DNA reads TGTGCCAGCAAGACAGCCGAACAAGCTTTCTTT. Amino acids: CASKTAEQAFF.

The chain joins TRBV5-5 to TRBJ2-7; D remains unclear. V dropped 4 bases and J dropped 2 bases, with 13 bases sitting between them. This CDR3 comprises 14 residues. Germline CDR1 and CDR2: SGHKS and YYEKEE (reference sequence). DNA for the CDR3: TGTGCCAGCAGCCCCCGTTACCCGGCCTACGAGCAGTACTTC. Translating it yields CASSPRYPAYEQYF.

The chain carries TRBV6-2 or TRBV6-3 and TRBJ1-2, with a possible D match to TRBD1 (5 bases). V dropped 2 bases and J dropped 6 bases, with 13 bases sitting between them. Per germline, CDR1 MNHEY and CDR2 SVGEGT. The length of the CDR3 is 14 residues. DNA for the CDR3: TGTGCCAGCAGTTACCTTGCTTTGGGGGATGGCTACACCTTC. Translating it yields CASSYLALGDGYTF.

This clonotype has only one observation. The chain has TRBV27 and TRBJ1-5; 7 nucleotides line up with TRBD1. Germline trimming cut 4 bases from V and 3 bases from J; bases unmatched to any gene: 9. The germline V gene encodes CDR1 MNHEY and CDR2 SMNVEV (reference sequence). The CDR3 covers 16 residues. The CDR3 DNA follows: TGTGCCAGCAGTTCACACTGGGACAGCGACAATCAGCCCCAGCATTTT. Protein product: CASSSHWDSDNQPQHF.

This clonotype was seen only a few times. The V and J genes are TRBV6-6 and TRBJ1-1; the match to TRBD1 covers 7 bases. Germline CDR1 and CDR2: MNHNY and SVGAGI (reference sequence). CDR3 length: 15 residues. With 6 bases clipped from V and 0 bases from J, the junction kept 7 bases outside the gene matches. The CDR3 DNA sequence: TGTGCCAGCAGCCGATCGGGACAGATGAACACTGAAGCTTTCTTT. Protein: CASSRSGQMNTEAFF.

V usage is TRBV29-1 and J usage is TRBJ2-1; D is perhaps TRBD2 (5 bases). CDR3 length equals 15 residues. Trimming removed 2 bases at V and 4 bases at J, with 15 bases between. The germline V gene encodes CDR1 SQVTM and CDR2 ANQGSEA. CDR3 loop: CSVETSRRLYNEQFF. CDR3 nucleotides: TGCAGCGTTGAAACGTCCAGGAGACTATACAATGAGCAGTTCTTC.

The chain links TRBV3-1 to TRBJ2-7, with 7 nucleotides matching TRBD1. The CDR3 is 15 amino acids. Germline CDR1 is LGHDT and CDR2 is YNNKEL (reference sequence). With 6 bases clipped from V and 0 bases from J, the junction kept 8 bases outside the gene matches. CDR3: CASRGSRGHSYEQYF. The DNA of the CDR3 is TGTGCCAGCAGGGGGTCAAGGGGGCACTCCTACGAGCAGTACTTC.

This clonotype showed up just once. The chain links TRBV28 to TRBJ2-5; possibly TRBD1 or TRBD2 for D (5 bases each). Trimming stripped 4 bases from V and 5 bases from J, with 17 bases between. Germline V gives CDR1 MDHEN, CDR2 SYDVKM. CDR3 length: 15 amino acids. The CDR3, as DNA: TGTGCCAGCAGTTCCCTCCGAGGGGCCTGGGAGACCCAGTACTTC. Translation gives CASSSLRGAWETQYF.

The sample holds a few counts of this clonotype. The rearrangement uses TRBV15 and TRBJ2-7; 7 bases are a match to TRBD1. This CDR3 contains 13 residues. Germline V lookup: CDR1 LNHNV, CDR2 YYDKDF (reference sequence). V gave up 9 bases and J gave up 0 bases; unmatched junction bases: 5. CDR3 sequence reads: CATRQGHSYEQYF. CDR3 sequence (DNA): TGTGCCACGCGACAGGGTCACTCCTACGAGCAGTACTTC. Drawing the rest from reference TRBV15 and TRBJ2-7, the complete variable domain is DAMVIQNPRYQVTQFGKPVTLSCSQTLNHNVMYWYQQKSSQAPKLLFHYYDKDFNNEADTPDNFQSRRPNTSFCFLDIRSPGLGDTAMYLCATRQGHSYEQYFGPGTRLTVT.

The chain is built from TRBV4-3 and TRBJ2-6; tentative D call: TRBD1 (6 bases). This CDR3 contains 19 residues. Trimming pared 2 bases from V and 0 bases from J, leaving 17 bases between. CDR1 and CDR2 from the germline V gene are LGHNA and YSLEER. CDR3 sequence reads: CASSQYREQPISGANVLTF. In DNA, the CDR3 is TGCGCCAGCAGCCAATACAGGGAGCAACCTATCTCTGGGGCCAACGTCCTGACTTTC.

In regard to this clonotype: This may arise from a read error, as a much more abundant clone is one base away. The J gene is TRBJ2-1, the V gene TRBV11-2, with no clear D. The CDR3 runs to 13 residues. CDR1 is SGHAT and CDR2 is FQNNGV in the germline V gene. The CDR3 loop is CASSLDPYNEPFF. For the CDR3, the DNA is TGTGCCAGCAGCTTAGATCCCTACAATGAGCCGTTCTTC.

The CDR3 sequence: CSVPTGRGASAFF. In DNA, the CDR3 is TGCAGTGTCCCGACGGGGAGGGGTGCGTCGGCTTTCTTT. The chain couples TRBV20-1 to TRBJ1-1; perhaps TRBD1 as D (5 bases). Per the germline V gene, CDR1 is DFQATT and CDR2 is SNEGSKA (reference sequence). CDR3 length: 13 residues. Trimming shortened V by 7 bases and J by 11 bases, and 23 bases separated the two germline ends.

A few counts support this clonotype. This sequence joins TRBV29-1 and TRBJ2-1, with 9 bases identical to TRBD1. The germline CDR1 and CDR2 sequences are SQVTM and ANQGSEA. This CDR3 spans 15 amino acids. V lost 7 bases to trimming and J lost 5 bases; unmatched junction nucleotides: 12. The CDR3 DNA sequence: TGCAGCGCCCGTTCTCGGACAGGGGACCACAATGAGCAGTTCTTC. Amino acid sequence: CSARSRTGDHNEQFF.